Sequencing of this TCR beta chain was carried out in a study of T cell responses to AZD1222 COVID-19 vaccine. Germline CDR1 MDHEN, CDR2 SYDVKM. The trim removed 3 bases at V and 5 bases at J, leaving 6 bases unmatched. CDR3 length: 14 residues. The sample holds one count of this clone. Generated by immunoSEQ multiplex PCR, the TCRdb table keeps only in-frame clones and is missing some. Here the sample spans about 170,000 clones, about nine tenths being singletons. The receptor was isolated from an adult in good health. The chain links TRBV28 to TRBJ1-2; 7 bases match TRBD1. This material consisted of peripheral blood, taken on day 0 of AZD1222 vaccination. CDR3 DNA sequence: TGTGCCAGCAGTTTCGACAGGGTCCTTTATGGCTACACCTTC. This sequence encodes CASSFDRVLYGYTF.